The 30 T cell receptor beta chains reported below all come from one sample, sequenced in a study of OX40 agonist ivuxolimab in advanced cancers. TCRdb keeps only in-frame clones here, not all; method: immunoSEQ multiplex PCR. This sample has some 59,000 clones, with 75% to 90% found just once. This material consisted of CD4+ or CD8+ T cells sorted from blood, taken in a trial of the OX40 agonist ivuxolimab. The receptor set was obtained from an adult with an advanced solid tumor such as melanoma, head and neck, liver or kidney cancer.

The rearrangement uses TRBV19 and TRBJ1-2, with 8 bases lining up with TRBD1. Trimming at V came to 4 bases and at J to 8 bases, leaving 9 bases not matched to a gene. CDR1 and CDR2 from the germline V gene are LNHDA and SQIVND (reference sequence). The CDR3 spans 14 residues. The CDR3 here is CASSNLQGVDGYTF. The CDR3 nucleotides are TGTGCCAGTAGTAACTTACAGGGGGTAGACGGCTACACCTTC.

The genes are TRBV29-1 and TRBJ1-1, with D possibly matching TRBD1 (5 bases). Germline CDR1 SQVTM, CDR2 ANQGSEA. The CDR3 contains 14 residues. V gave up 0 bases and J gave up 10 bases, with 18 bases separating them. This CDR3 is CSVEDKTGGRGAFF. Written as DNA, the CDR3 is TGCAGCGTTGAAGATAAAACGGGTGGAAGGGGAGCTTTCTTT.

The chain employs TRBV27 and TRBJ2-2; D may be TRBD2 (5 bases). Germline V lookup: CDR1 MNHEY, CDR2 SMNVEV (reference sequence). V gave up 4 bases and J gave up 4 bases, with 10 bases separating them. The CDR3 runs 14 residues. CDR3 loop: CASSSPTITGELFF. CDR3 nucleotides: TGTGCCAGCAGTTCACCGACTATCACCGGGGAGCTGTTTTTT.

The chain combines TRBV5-4 with TRBJ2-3, with D possibly TRBD2 on 6 matching bases. The CDR3 has 15 amino acids. Trimming shortened V by 4 bases and J by 1 base, and 13 bases separated the two germline ends. In germline, CDR1 is SGHNT, CDR2 YYREEE (reference sequence). CDR3 nucleotide sequence: TGTGCCAGCAGCAGTGGGCCTAGCGGCACAGATACGCAGTATTTT. It translates to CASSSGPSGTDTQYF.

V usage is TRBV7-3 and J usage is TRBJ2-4, with D possibly TRBD1 on 6 matching bases. The germline V gene has CDR1 SGHTA and CDR2 FQGTGA. V gave up 2 bases and J gave up 0 bases, with 11 bases separating them. The CDR3 has 16 amino acids. This chain's CDR3 is CASSLESGVAKNIQYF. The CDR3 DNA reads TGTGCCAGCAGCTTAGAGTCAGGGGTAGCCAAAAACATTCAGTACTTC.

This chain joins TRBV6-5 and TRBJ2-7, with no clear D. Germline assignment: CDR1 MNHEY and CDR2 SVGAGI. This CDR3 spans 11 amino acids. Trimming cost V 5 bases and J 1 base, with 3 bases left between them. The DNA for the CDR3 is TGTGCCAGCAGTCCTTCCTACGAGCAGTACTTC. Translated: CASSPSYEQYF.

There are a few counts of this clone. V and J are TRBV7-2 and TRBJ2-7; no clear D gene. The CDR3 runs to 12 residues. V gave up 5 bases and J gave up 1 base, with 6 bases separating them. Germline V gene data show CDR1 as SGHTA and CDR2 as FQGNSA. The CDR3 bases are TGTGCCAGCAGCCTTACATCCTACGAGCAGTACTTC. It encodes CASSLTSYEQYF.

This chain connects TRBV7-9 to TRBJ2-1; no definite D call. The V gene lost 1 base and the J gene lost 5 bases, with 9 bases spanning the gap. CDR1 SEHNR and CDR2 FQNEAQ come from the germline V gene (reference sequence). The CDR3 is made up of 14 amino acids. This chain's CDR3 is CASSLVLGHNEQFF. The CDR3 coding sequence is TGTGCCAGCAGCTTAGTGCTAGGACACAATGAGCAGTTCTTC. Supplemented by reference TRBV7-9 and TRBJ2-1, the full variable domain reads DTGVSQNPRHKITKRGQNVTFRCDPISEHNRLYWYRQTLGQGPEFLTYFQNEAQLEKSRLLSDRFSAERPKGSFSTLEIQRTEQGDSAMYLCASSLVLGHNEQFFGPGTRLTVL.

This chain connects TRBV5-1 to TRBJ2-5; D is uncertain. CDR1 and CDR2 from the germline V gene are SGHRS and YFSETQ. V dropped 4 bases and J dropped 5 bases, with 18 bases sitting between them. This CDR3 comprises 15 residues. The CDR3 region has the DNA TGCGCCAGCAGCCCATCCACTACCCCCGGTGAGACCCAGTACTTC. Translation: CASSPSTTPGETQYF.

The chain recombines TRBV2 with TRBJ2-7; 9 bases align to TRBD1. V shed 6 bases, J shed 1 base, and the junction held 4 bases outside the gene matches. The CDR3 contains 14 residues. CDR1 and CDR2 from the germline V gene are SNHLY and FYNNEI. CDR3 coding DNA: TGTGCCAGCAGAATACAGGGGGCTTCCTACGAGCAGTACTTC. This codes for CASRIQGASYEQYF.

The chain joins TRBV5-1 to TRBJ2-3; D possibly uses TRBD1 or TRBD2 (5 bases each). Looked up from germline, CDR1 is SGHRS and CDR2 is YFSETQ. Trimming removed 0 bases from V and 3 bases from J, with 14 bases in between. The CDR3 totals 16 residues. DNA of the CDR3: TGCGCCAGCAGCTTGGGGGCCGGGACGCCGACAGATACGCAGTATTTT. Protein sequence: CASSLGAGTPTDTQYF.

The chain joins TRBV7-6 to TRBJ2-5; 10 bases map to TRBD2. Gene TRBJ2-7 matches the end of the DNA better, so the J call may be wrong. CDR1 and CDR2 from the germline V gene are SGHVS and FNYEAQ. This CDR3 has 16 residues. The CDR3 DNA follows: TGTGCCAGCAGCTTATTGGTAGCGGGAGGTTCCTACGAGCAGTACTTC. It yields the protein CASSLLVAGGSYEQYF.

This clone was counted a few times. This chain connects TRBV5-1 to TRBJ2-1, with 9 bases aligning to TRBD1. From germline, CDR1 is SGHRS and CDR2 YFSETQ. This CDR3 is 15 amino acids long. The trim removed 4 bases at V and 7 bases at J, leaving 9 bases unmatched. In nucleotides, the CDR3 is TGCGCCAGCAGCGCTGGACAGGGGAGCTTAAATGAGCAGTTCTTC. Amino acids: CASSAGQGSLNEQFF.

This clone turned up a few times. The chain has TRBV5-1 and TRBJ2-7; 9 nucleotides agree with TRBD1. The CDR3 has 14 residues. With V trimmed by 5 bases and J by 5 bases, 8 bases remained unmatched. The germline V gene has CDR1 SGHRS and CDR2 YFSETQ. The CDR3 loop is CASRKQGASDEQYF. CDR3 nucleotides: TGCGCCAGCAGGAAACAGGGGGCGAGTGACGAGCAGTACTTC.

This clone was recorded a few times. The gene calls are TRBV6-1 and TRBJ1-5; D not certain. This CDR3 region has 14 residues. With 5 bases removed from V and 0 bases from J, the gap between germline ends came to 8 bases. Germline loops: CDR1 MNHNS, CDR2 SASEGT. CDR3 residues: CASSKSDSNQPQHF. For the CDR3, the DNA is TGTGCCAGCAGTAAGTCAGATAGCAATCAGCCCCAGCATTTT.

This clone has only one observation. This CDR3 reads CASSIVGVRYGNEQFF. The CDR3 DNA reads as TGTGCCAGTAGTATAGTAGGGGTTCGGTACGGCAATGAGCAGTTCTTC. The chain uses TRBV19 and TRBJ2-1; possible D gene TRBD1, 5 bases. The V gene lost 1 base and the J gene lost 6 bases, with 16 bases spanning the gap. The CDR3 extends over 16 amino acids. The germline gives CDR1 LNHDA, CDR2 SQIVND (reference sequence).

The chain is built from TRBV2 and TRBJ2-1, with D unresolved. The CDR3 has 15 amino acids. V was pared by 6 bases and J by 0 bases, with 12 bases between. Germline V gene sequence: CDR1 SNHLY, CDR2 FYNNEI. Here the CDR3 reads CASSAQHLSYNEQFF. The CDR3 region has the DNA TGTGCCAGCAGCGCCCAGCACCTCTCCTACAATGAGCAGTTCTTC.

CDR3: CASSLTGVSGNTIYF. Written as DNA, the CDR3 is TGTGCCAGCAGTTTGACAGGGGTATCTGGAAACACCATATATTTT. V is TRBV2 and J is TRBJ1-3; 8 nucleotides match TRBD1. Germline CDR1 SNHLY, CDR2 FYNNEI. The length of the CDR3 is 15 residues. The trim removed 5 bases at V and 1 base at J, leaving 4 bases unmatched.

The gene calls are TRBV9 and TRBJ2-1; 9 nucleotides align to TRBD2. This CDR3 has 13 residues. Looked up from germline, CDR1 is SGDLS and CDR2 is YYNGEE. Germline trimming cut 3 bases from V and 12 bases from J; bases unmatched to any gene: 7. The CDR3 loop is CASSAPGLAWQFF. For the CDR3, the DNA is TGTGCCAGCAGCGCTCCCGGACTAGCGTGGCAGTTCTTC.

This clone was picked up a small number of times. The V and J genes are TRBV5-1 and TRBJ2-1; TRBD2 aligns across 11 bases. Per germline, CDR1 SGHRS and CDR2 YFSETQ. The V and J ends lost 0 bases and 4 bases, in that order; junction bases with no gene match: 9. This CDR3 contains 18 residues. The CDR3 bases are TGCGCCAGCAGCTTGGAAGACTTGGCTAGCGGGAGGTACAATGAGCAGTTCTTC. This gives the protein CASSLEDLASGRYNEQFF.

The chain couples TRBV27 to TRBJ1-1; D is ambiguous. This CDR3 region has 14 residues. CDR1 and CDR2 (germline): MNHEY, SMNVEV (reference sequence). Trimming removed 3 bases at V and 9 bases at J, with 17 bases between. The DNA for the CDR3 is TGTGCCAGCAGTTTTTACGGCGGATATGAACAAGCTTTCTTT. Translating gives CASSFYGGYEQAFF.

A single count supports this clone. This sequence joins TRBV2 and TRBJ2-1; D gene ambiguous. Trimming took off 6 bases at V and 0 bases at J, with 3 bases between the two ends. The CDR3 is made up of 12 amino acids. Germline lookup yields CDR1 SNHLY and CDR2 FYNNEI. The CDR3 nucleotides are TGTGCCAGCAGGGGCTCCTACAATGAGCAGTTCTTC. This codes for CASRGSYNEQFF.

This rearrangement joins TRBV28 to TRBJ2-7, with 13 bases aligning to TRBD2. This CDR3 is built from 14 residues. V lost 6 bases, J lost 2 bases, and 1 base stayed unmatched. CDR1 MDHEN and CDR2 SYDVKM come from the germline V gene. The CDR3 DNA reads TGTGCCAGCAGGACTAGCGGGAGGACCTACGAGCAGTACTTC. Translating it yields CASRTSGRTYEQYF.

The rearrangement joins TRBV28 to TRBJ2-7; D ambiguous. The length of the CDR3 is 11 residues. The V end lost 8 bases, the J end lost 3 bases, and 8 bases lay between the germline ends. Germline values: CDR1 MDHEN, CDR2 SYDVKM. Here the CDR3 reads CASGFVYEQYF. CDR3 bases: TGTGCCAGCGGGTTTGTCTACGAGCAGTACTTC.

This rearrangement joins TRBV7-8 to TRBJ2-7; 7 bases map to TRBD2. CDR1 SGHVS and CDR2 FQNEAQ come from the germline V gene. The CDR3 length is 13 residues. V trimming: 3 bases; J trimming: 2 bases; junction bases outside the gene matches: 1. This CDR3 is CASSFGRAYEQYF. The CDR3 nucleotides read TGTGCCAGCAGCTTTGGGAGGGCCTACGAGCAGTACTTC.

Points on this clone: One junction end disagrees with the germline gene, perhaps due to a read error. The genes are TRBV7-7 and TRBJ2-1; D is undetermined. The CDR3 consists of 13 residues. The germline gives CDR1 SSHAT, CDR2 FNYEAQ (reference sequence). CDR3 region: CASSRRRSAEQFF. The CDR3 nucleotides read TGTGCTAGCAGCCGTCGACGATCCGCTGAGCAGTTCTTC.

V and J are TRBV30 and TRBJ2-5; D may be TRBD2 (5 bases). In germline, CDR1 is GTSNPN, CDR2 SVGIG (reference sequence). V was clipped by 6 bases and J by 5 bases, with 22 bases between them. The CDR3 extends over 15 amino acids. CDR3 sequence reads: CACKKKAEVGETQYF. As DNA, the CDR3 is TGTGCCTGTAAAAAAAAAGCGGAGGTGGGGGAGACCCAGTACTTC.

The gene calls are TRBV11-2 and TRBJ2-3, with 9 bases that match TRBD2. CDR3 length: 18 amino acids. The V segment lost 4 bases and the J segment 4 bases; nucleotides outside the gene matches: 15. Germline V CDR1 and CDR2: SGHAT, FQNNGV. The CDR3 DNA reads TGTGCCAGCAGCTCCCTAGCGGGGAGGGCCGGGGTGGCAGATACGCAGTATTTT. Translation: CASSSLAGRAGVADTQYF.

The table lists this clone with a few counts. The V and J genes are TRBV19 and TRBJ2-5; tentatively, D is TRBD1 or TRBD2 (5 bases each). Germline V gives CDR1 LNHDA, CDR2 SQIVND (reference sequence). The CDR3 runs to 15 residues. The V gene lost 1 base and the J gene lost 0 bases, with 9 bases spanning the gap. The CDR3 loop reads CASSIGGRYQETQYF. The DNA for the CDR3 is TGTGCCAGTAGTATAGGGGGACGGTACCAAGAGACCCAGTACTTC.

The CDR3 reads CASSSDRVSSYNEQFF. The CDR3 DNA reads TGTGCCAGCAGCTCAGACAGGGTGAGCTCCTACAATGAGCAGTTCTTC. The J gene is TRBJ2-1, the V gene TRBV7-8, with 7 bases identical to TRBD1. CDR1 is SGHVS, CDR2 FQNEAQ, per germline. V dropped 4 bases and J dropped 0; count of bases not matched to a gene: 6. The CDR3 extends over 16 amino acids.